Below, one T cell receptor (beta chain) is given with its context. Antigen specificity is unknown. This sample stems from a study of a mutant IDH1 vaccine in newly diagnosed glioma. Across the whole study: Among treated patients, approximately 60% were male and roughly 38% female, and mean age was about 39 years. Earlier care involved radiotherapy, temozolomide, or both, and the majority received both.

Generated by immunoSEQ multiplex PCR, the TCRdb table keeps only in-frame clones and is missing some. The sample has some 61,000 clones, just over 85% seen once. Study-level findings and limits: Pseudoprogression looked unconnected to shifts in top peripheral T cell clonotypes. Among patients, around 93% showed immune responses induced by the vaccine.

This sample's time point: baseline, week 1 (first vaccination visit). As to treatment: pre-vaccination baseline after standard-of-care therapy. The input for sequencing was PBMCs, taken from a glioma patient treated with radiotherapy, temozolomide or both. The receptor was derived from a man younger than 40 with glioma.

Here the CDR3 reads CASSTRHITEAFF. The CDR3 coding sequence is TGTGCCAGCAGCACCCGACACATCACTGAAGCTTTCTTT. The chain carries TRBV5-8 and TRBJ1-1; no definite D call. Trimming took 4 bases from V and 4 from J, leaving 11 bases between them. The CDR3 consists of 13 residues. Germline V gene data show CDR1 as SGHTS and CDR2 as YDEGEE.